What follows are 13 T cell receptor beta chains derived from one specimen sequenced in a study of regulatory T cells in long-lasting Graves disease. With iRepertoire HTBI primers and Arm-PCR of CDR3 regions, TCR beta libraries were built. Each CDR3 protein is one row after TCRdb ran MiXCR on the multiplex PCR reads. The sample records around 460,000 distinct CDR3 sequences, approximately 22% being singletons. Time point in this sample: persistent/refractory GD, antithyroid drugs over 5 years with positive TRAb. The TCR library used RNA extracted from PBMCs. Sequencing used peripheral blood mononuclear cells (PBMCs), obtained when the disease was refractory, from a patient treated with antithyroid drugs. The origin of the receptors is a female donor with Graves disease.

The chain uses TRBV5-1 and TRBJ1-1; 8 bases are shared with TRBD1. There are 14 residues in the CDR3. The germline V gene has CDR1 SGHRS and CDR2 YFSETQ. Trimming cost V 2 bases and J 7 bases; bases outside gene matches: 7. CDR3 sequence (DNA): TGCGCCAGCAGCTTCAGGGGGCGTGGCGATGAAGCTTTCTTT. Encoded protein: CASSFRGRGDEAFF.

This clonotype showed up just a few times. CDR3 in DNA: TGTGCCAGCTCACCACCTTCCAGGTCGGAGACCCAGTACTTC. This translates into CASSPPSRSETQYF. The J gene is TRBJ2-5, the V gene TRBV18; D remains ambiguous. Germline V gene sequence: CDR1 KGHSH, CDR2 LQKENI. CDR3 length equals 14 residues. Trimming pared 0 bases from V and 5 bases from J, leaving 10 bases between.

This clonotype occurred many times. The V and J genes are TRBV11-3 and TRBJ2-5; D uncertain. This CDR3 is built from 12 residues. V dropped 5 bases and J dropped 7 bases, with 11 bases sitting between them. CDR1 and CDR2 from the germline V gene are SGHNT and YENEEA. CDR3 sequence: CASSRQEGTQYF. The CDR3 nucleotides read TGTGCCAGCAGCCGCCAAGAAGGGACCCAGTACTTC.

This clonotype has a handful of counts. This chain joins TRBV30 and TRBJ1-1; D unresolved. This CDR3 comprises 13 residues. Trimming stripped 0 bases from V and 2 bases from J, with 7 bases between. Looked up from germline, CDR1 is GTSNPN and CDR2 is SVGIG (reference sequence). The CDR3 DNA reads TGTGCCTGGAGTGTAGGTCCTAACACTGAAGCTTTCTTT. Protein product: CAWSVGPNTEAFF.

This clonotype was recorded at least ten times. V and J are TRBV29-1 and TRBJ2-5; 8 bases align to TRBD2. Germline V gene lookup returns CDR1 SQVTM and CDR2 ANQGSEA. The junction had 4 bases not matched to a gene; V was cut back by 0 bases and J by 4 bases. CDR3 length equals 14 residues. CDR3 sequence (DNA): TGCAGCGTTGAAGATCGGGGGGGCTTAGAGACCCAGTACTTC. Encoded protein: CSVEDRGGLETQYF.

The chain employs TRBV20-1 and TRBJ1-1; no clear D. This CDR3 is built from 14 residues. Germline loops: CDR1 DFQATT, CDR2 SNEGSKA (reference sequence). V lost 6 bases, J lost 1 base, and 15 bases lay in between. The CDR3 loop reads CSARLGSWNTEAFF. The CDR3 bases are TGCAGTGCCCGGTTGGGGTCGTGGAACACTGAAGCTTTCTTT.

This clonotype has just a few counts. The CDR3 DNA reads as TGTGCCAGCTCACTAACCACAGGGACCGGCGAAAAACTGTTTTTT. This sequence encodes CASSLTTGTGEKLFF. This chain links TRBV18 with TRBJ1-4; TRBD1 might be the D (6 bases). Trimming stripped 4 bases from V and 8 bases from J, with 17 bases between. The CDR3 extends over 15 amino acids. The germline V gene encodes CDR1 KGHSH and CDR2 LQKENI. Full variable domain (outside the CDR3, taken from reference TRBV18 and TRBJ1-4): NAGVMQNPRHLVRRRGQEARLRCSPMKGHSHVYWYRQLPEEGLKFMVYLQKENIIDESGMPKERFSAEFPKEGPSILRIQQVVRGDSAAYFCASSLTTGTGEKLFFGSGTQLSVL.

The chain couples TRBV7-2 to TRBJ1-5, with a possible D match to TRBD1 (6 bases). V lost 3 bases, J lost 2 bases, and 8 bases lay in between. CDR1 and CDR2 (germline): SGHTA, FQGNSA. The CDR3 is 14 residues long. CDR3: CASSLDSGNQPQHF. As DNA, the CDR3 is TGTGCCAGCAGCTTGGACAGCGGCAATCAGCCCCAGCATTTT.

In its sample, this clonotype was seen many times. The chain has TRBV7-2 and TRBJ2-7; the match to TRBD2 covers 12 bases. Germline CDR1 and CDR2: SGHTA and FQGNSA. V was pared by 5 bases and J by 2 bases, with 13 bases of the junction left unmatched. The CDR3 extends over 18 amino acids. CDR3 loop: CASSLQTSGGPTAYEQYF. In DNA, the CDR3 is TGTGCCAGCAGCCTACAGACTAGCGGGGGCCCTACAGCCTACGAGCAGTACTTC. Filled out from reference TRBV7-2 and TRBJ2-7, the complete variable domain reads GAGVSQSPSNKVTEKGKDVELRCDPISGHTALYWYRQSLGQGLEFLIYFQGNSAPDKSGLPSDRFSAERTGGSVSTLTIQRTQQEDSAVYLCASSLQTSGGPTAYEQYFGPGTRLTVT.

The chain has TRBV19 and TRBJ2-1; D remains unclear. V lost 4 bases and J lost 6, with 7 bases in between. This CDR3 has 12 amino acids. Germline values: CDR1 LNHDA, CDR2 SQIVND (reference sequence). This CDR3 is CASSKTTNEQFF. Written as DNA, the CDR3 is TGTGCCAGTAGTAAAACGACCAATGAGCAGTTCTTC.

This clonotype was observed a handful of times. The rearrangement links TRBV7-2 to TRBJ2-2; 10 bases match TRBD2. V dropped 5 bases and J dropped 5; count of bases not matched to a gene: 8. CDR3 length: 16 amino acids. CDR1 is SGHTA and CDR2 is FQGNSA in the germline V gene. This CDR3 is CASSATSGAVTGELFF. As DNA, the CDR3 is TGTGCCAGCAGCGCAACTAGCGGGGCGGTAACCGGGGAGCTGTTTTTT.

At least ten counts were recorded for this clonotype. The chain employs TRBV2 and TRBJ2-7; 8 bases map to TRBD2. CDR3 length: 15 amino acids. The J segment lost 1 base and the V segment lost 1 base, leaving 3 bases of the junction unmatched. Per the germline V gene, CDR1 is SNHLY and CDR2 is FYNNEI. As DNA, the CDR3 is TGTGCCAGCAGTGAAGGAAGCGGGAGATCCTACGAGCAGTACTTC. Encoded protein: CASSEGSGRSYEQYF.

This clonotype was counted a few times. The chain has TRBV29-1 and TRBJ1-2; D unclear. CDR3 size: 13 residues. Germline assignment: CDR1 SQVTM and CDR2 ANQGSEA. V was trimmed by 3 bases and J by 8 bases, leaving 16 bases between them. The CDR3 sequence: CSVDYLQVGGYTF. Here the CDR3 DNA reads TGCAGCGTTGATTATCTCCAAGTTGGAGGCTACACCTTC.